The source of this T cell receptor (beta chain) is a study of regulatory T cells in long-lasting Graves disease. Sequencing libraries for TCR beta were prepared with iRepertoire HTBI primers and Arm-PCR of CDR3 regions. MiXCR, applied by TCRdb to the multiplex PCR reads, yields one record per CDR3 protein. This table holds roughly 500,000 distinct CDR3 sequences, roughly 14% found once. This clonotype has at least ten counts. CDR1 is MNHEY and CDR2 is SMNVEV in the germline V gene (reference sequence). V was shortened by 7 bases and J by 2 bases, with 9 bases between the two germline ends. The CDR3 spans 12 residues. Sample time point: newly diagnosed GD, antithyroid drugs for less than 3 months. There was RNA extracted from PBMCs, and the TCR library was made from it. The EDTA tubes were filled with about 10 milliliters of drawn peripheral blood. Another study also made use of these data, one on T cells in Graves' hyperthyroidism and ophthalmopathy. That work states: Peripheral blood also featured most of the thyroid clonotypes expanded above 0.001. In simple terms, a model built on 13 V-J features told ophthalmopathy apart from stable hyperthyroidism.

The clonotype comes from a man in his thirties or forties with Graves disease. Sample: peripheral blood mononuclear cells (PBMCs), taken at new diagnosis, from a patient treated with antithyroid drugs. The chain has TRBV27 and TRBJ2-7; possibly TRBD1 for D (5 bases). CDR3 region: CASIGATYEQYF. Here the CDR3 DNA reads TGTGCCAGCATAGGGGCGACCTACGAGCAGTACTTC.